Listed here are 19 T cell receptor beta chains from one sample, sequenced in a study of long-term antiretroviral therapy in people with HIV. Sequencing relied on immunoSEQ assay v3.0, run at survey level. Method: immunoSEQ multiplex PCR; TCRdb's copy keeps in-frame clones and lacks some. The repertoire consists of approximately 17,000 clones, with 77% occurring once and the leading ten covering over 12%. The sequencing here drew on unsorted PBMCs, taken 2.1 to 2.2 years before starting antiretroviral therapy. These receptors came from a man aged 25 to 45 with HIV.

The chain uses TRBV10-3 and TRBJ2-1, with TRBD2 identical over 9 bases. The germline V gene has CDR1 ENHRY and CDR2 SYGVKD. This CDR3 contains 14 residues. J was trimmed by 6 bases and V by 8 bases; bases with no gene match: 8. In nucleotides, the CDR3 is TGTGCCATCGGTGGGGCTAGCGGGGCCAATGAGCAGTTCTTC. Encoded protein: CAIGGASGANEQFF.

Here the CDR3 reads CASSIRQNTEAFF. For the CDR3, the DNA is TGCGCCAGCAGCATCAGGCAAAACACTGAAGCTTTCTTT. This chain joins TRBV5-1 and TRBJ1-1; unclear D gene. Germline V gives CDR1 SGHRS, CDR2 YFSETQ. The V end was cut by 4 bases, the J end by 2 bases, with 9 bases between. CDR3 size: 13 residues.

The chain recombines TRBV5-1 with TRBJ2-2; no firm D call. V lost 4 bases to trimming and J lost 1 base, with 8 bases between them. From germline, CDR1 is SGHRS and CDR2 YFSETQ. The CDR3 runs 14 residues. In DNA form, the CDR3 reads TGCGCCAGCAGCCCACCTAGGAACACCGGGGAGCTGTTTTTT. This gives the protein CASSPPRNTGELFF.

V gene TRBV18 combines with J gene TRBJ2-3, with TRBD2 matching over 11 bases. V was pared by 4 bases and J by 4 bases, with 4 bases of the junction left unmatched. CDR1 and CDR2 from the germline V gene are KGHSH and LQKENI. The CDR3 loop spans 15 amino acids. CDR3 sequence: CASSQTSGGSDTQYF. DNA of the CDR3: TGTGCCAGCTCACAAACTAGCGGGGGATCAGATACGCAGTATTTT.

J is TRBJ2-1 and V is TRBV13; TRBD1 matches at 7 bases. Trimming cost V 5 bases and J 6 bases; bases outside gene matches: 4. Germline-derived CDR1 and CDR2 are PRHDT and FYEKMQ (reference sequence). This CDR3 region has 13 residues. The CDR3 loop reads CASSPGTANEQFF. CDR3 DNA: TGTGCCAGCAGCCCCGGGACAGCCAATGAGCAGTTCTTC.

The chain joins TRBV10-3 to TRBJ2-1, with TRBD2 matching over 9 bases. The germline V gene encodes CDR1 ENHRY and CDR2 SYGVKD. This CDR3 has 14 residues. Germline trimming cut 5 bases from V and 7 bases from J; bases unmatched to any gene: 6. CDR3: CAISPAGGPNEQFF. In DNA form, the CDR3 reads TGTGCCATCAGTCCGGCGGGAGGGCCTAATGAGCAGTTCTTC.

As DNA, the CDR3 is TGCGCCAGCAGCCGCCGTGCTAGCGGGAGAACAGATACGCAGTATTTT. Translating it yields CASSRRASGRTDTQYF. This chain uses TRBV4-3 with TRBJ2-3; 10 nucleotides line up with TRBD2. The CDR3 loop spans 16 amino acids. CDR1 LGHNA and CDR2 YSLEER come from the germline V gene. The J segment lost 3 bases and the V segment lost 4 bases, leaving 7 bases of the junction unmatched.

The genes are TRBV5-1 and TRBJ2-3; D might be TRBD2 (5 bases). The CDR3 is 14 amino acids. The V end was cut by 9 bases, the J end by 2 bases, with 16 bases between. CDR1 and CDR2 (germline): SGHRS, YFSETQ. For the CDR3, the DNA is TGCGCCACCCGCCGCGGAGGCCCCACAGATACGCAGTATTTT. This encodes CATRRGGPTDTQYF. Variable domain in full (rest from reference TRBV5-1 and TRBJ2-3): KAGVTQTPRYLIKTRGQQVTLSCSPISGHRSVSWYQQTPGQGLQFLFEYFSETQRNKGNFPGRFSGRQFSNSRSEMNVSTLELGDSALYLCATRRGGPTDTQYFGPGTRLTVL.

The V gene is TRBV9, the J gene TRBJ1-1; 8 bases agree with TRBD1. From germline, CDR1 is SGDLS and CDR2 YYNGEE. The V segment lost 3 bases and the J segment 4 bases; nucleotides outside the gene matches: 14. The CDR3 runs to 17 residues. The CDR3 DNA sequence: TGTGCCAGCAGCGACCTCCCGGACAGGGATTTTTTCACTGAAGCTTTCTTT. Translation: CASSDLPDRDFFTEAFF.

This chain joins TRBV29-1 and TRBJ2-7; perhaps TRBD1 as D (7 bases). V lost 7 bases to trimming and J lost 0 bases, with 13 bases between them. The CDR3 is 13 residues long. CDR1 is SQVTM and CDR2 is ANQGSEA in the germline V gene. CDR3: CSGGDSSSYEQYF. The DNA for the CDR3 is TGCAGCGGGGGGGACAGTAGCTCCTACGAGCAGTACTTC.

The DNA for the CDR3 is TGTGCCAGCAGTGCGGGACAGGGCCCTCCCTTTCAGCCCCAGCATTTT. This sequence encodes CASSAGQGPPFQPQHF. The J gene is TRBJ1-5, the V gene TRBV6-1, with 9 bases fitting TRBD1. Losses at the gene ends were 4 bases for V and 6 bases for J; bases not matched to a gene: 10. The CDR3 contains 16 residues. The V gene's germline CDR1 is MNHNS and CDR2 SASEGT.

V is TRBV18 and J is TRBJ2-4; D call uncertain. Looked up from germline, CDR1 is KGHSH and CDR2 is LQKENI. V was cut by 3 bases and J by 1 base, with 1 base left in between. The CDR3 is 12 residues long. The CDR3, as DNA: TGTGCCAGCTCACCCGCCAAAAACATTCAGTACTTC. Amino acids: CASSPAKNIQYF.

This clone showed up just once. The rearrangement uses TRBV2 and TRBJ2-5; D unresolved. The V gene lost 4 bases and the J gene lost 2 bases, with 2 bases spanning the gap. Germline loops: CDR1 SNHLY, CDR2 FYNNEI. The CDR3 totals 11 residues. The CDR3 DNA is TGTGCCAGCAGTGCTCAAGAGACCCAGTACTTC. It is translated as CASSAQETQYF.

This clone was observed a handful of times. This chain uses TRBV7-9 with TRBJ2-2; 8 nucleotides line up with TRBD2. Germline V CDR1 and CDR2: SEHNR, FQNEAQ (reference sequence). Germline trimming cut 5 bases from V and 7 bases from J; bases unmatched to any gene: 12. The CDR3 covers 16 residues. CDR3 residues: CASSPSGGTVGGELFF. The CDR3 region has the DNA TGTGCCAGCAGCCCCAGCGGGGGAACGGTGGGCGGGGAGCTGTTTTTT. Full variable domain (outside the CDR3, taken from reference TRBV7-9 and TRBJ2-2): DTGVSQNPRHKITKRGQNVTFRCDPISEHNRLYWYRQTLGQGPEFLTYFQNEAQLEKSRLLSDRFSAERPKGSFSTLEIQRTEQGDSAMYLCASSPSGGTVGGELFFGEGSRLTVL.

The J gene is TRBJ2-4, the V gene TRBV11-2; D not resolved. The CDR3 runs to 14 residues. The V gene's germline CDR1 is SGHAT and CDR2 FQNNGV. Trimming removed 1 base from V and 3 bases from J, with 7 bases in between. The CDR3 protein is CASSLGDVKNIQYF. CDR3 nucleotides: TGTGCCAGCAGCTTAGGCGACGTCAAAAACATTCAGTACTTC.

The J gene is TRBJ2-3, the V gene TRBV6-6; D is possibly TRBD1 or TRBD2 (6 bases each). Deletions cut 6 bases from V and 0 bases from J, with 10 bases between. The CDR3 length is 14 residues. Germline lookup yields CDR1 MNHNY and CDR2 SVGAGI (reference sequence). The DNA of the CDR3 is TGTGCCAGCAGGTGGGGGGCCAGCACAGATACGCAGTATTTT. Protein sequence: CASRWGASTDTQYF.

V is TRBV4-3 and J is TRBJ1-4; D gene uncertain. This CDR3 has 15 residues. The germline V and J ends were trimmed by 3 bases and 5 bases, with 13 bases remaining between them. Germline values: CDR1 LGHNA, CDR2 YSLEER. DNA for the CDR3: TGCGCCAGCAGCCAGGACGCAGGTTTAAATGAAAAACTGTTTTTT. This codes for CASSQDAGLNEKLFF.

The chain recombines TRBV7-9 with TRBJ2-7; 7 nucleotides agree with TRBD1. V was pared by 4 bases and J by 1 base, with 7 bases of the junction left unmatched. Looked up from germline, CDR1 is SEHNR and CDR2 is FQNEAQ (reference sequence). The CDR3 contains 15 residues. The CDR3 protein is CASSSGQVGSYEQYF. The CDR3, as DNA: TGTGCCAGCAGCTCAGGACAGGTCGGTTCCTACGAGCAGTACTTC.

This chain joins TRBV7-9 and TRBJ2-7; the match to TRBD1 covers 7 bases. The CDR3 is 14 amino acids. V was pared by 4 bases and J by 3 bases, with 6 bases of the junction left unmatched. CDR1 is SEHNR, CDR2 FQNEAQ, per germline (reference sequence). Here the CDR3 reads CASSSGGQLYEQYF. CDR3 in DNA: TGTGCCAGCAGCTCTGGGGGACAGCTCTACGAGCAGTACTTC.